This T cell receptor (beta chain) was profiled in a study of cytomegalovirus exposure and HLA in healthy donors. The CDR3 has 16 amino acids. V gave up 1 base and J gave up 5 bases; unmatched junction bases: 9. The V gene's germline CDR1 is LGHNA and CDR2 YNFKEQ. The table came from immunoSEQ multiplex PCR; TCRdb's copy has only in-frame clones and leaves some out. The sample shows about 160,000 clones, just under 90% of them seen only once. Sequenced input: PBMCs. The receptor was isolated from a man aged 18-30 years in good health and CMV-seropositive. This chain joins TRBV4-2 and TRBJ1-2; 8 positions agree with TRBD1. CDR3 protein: CASSQARGTGKYGYTF. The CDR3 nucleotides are TGTGCCAGCAGCCAAGCCCGTGGGACAGGCAAGTATGGCTACACCTTC.